The rows below give T cell receptor beta chains drawn from one sample of a study of blood T cell repertoires in COVID-19. TCRdb's copy holds only in-frame clones and misses some; the assay was immunoSEQ multiplex PCR. Here the sample spans about 260,000 clones, around 90% being singletons. The sequenced sample consisted of peripheral blood. The receptors here all came from a woman aged 50 to 60 who had recovered from COVID-19. The CDR3 runs from the conserved cysteine through the conserved F or W. D genes are given only for firm matches. Only part of the rows carry a size: once, few, many, or a class if the clone is expanded.

TRBD1,TRBJ2-2,TRBV5-1,NA,16,CASSLAGQGFTGELFF,TGCGCCAGCAGCTTGGCGGGACAGGGGTTCACCGGGGAGCTGTTTTTT
NA,TRBJ1-1,TRBV19,few,15,CASSPWPGRFTEAFF,TGTGCCAGTAGTCCCTGGCCGGGAAGGTTCACTGAAGCTTTCTTT
TRBD1,TRBJ1-4,TRBV9,NA,14,CASSVAGGVEKLFF,TGTGCCAGCAGCGTAGCAGGGGGCGTCGAAAAACTGTTTTTT
NA,TRBJ2-7,TRBV3-1/TRBV3-2,NA,15,CASSLAGGSVYEQYF,TGTGCCAGCAGCCTCGCTGGAGGGTCGGTCTACGAGCAGTACTTC
TRBD1,TRBJ1-4,TRBV6-5,NA,14,CATTTGTGFEKLFF,TGTGCCACAACCACCGGGACAGGGTTCGAAAAACTGTTTTTT
TRBD2,TRBJ2-2,TRBV4-3,NA,17,CASSQDSGTSLTGELFF,TGCGCCAGCAGCCAAGATTCCGGGACTAGCTTAACCGGGGAGCTGTTTTTT
NA,TRBJ1-4,TRBV28,NA,13,CASRRGLNEKLFF,TGTGCCAGCAGAAGAGGATTGAATGAAAAACTGTTTTTT
TRBD2,TRBJ2-7,TRBV27,NA,16,CASSPFLAGGRYEQYF,TGTGCCAGCAGTCCCTTTCTAGCGGGAGGCAGATACGAGCAGTACTTC
TRBD2,TRBJ2-1,TRBV20-1,NA,15,CSASGASGSYNEQFF,TGCAGTGCTAGTGGGGCTAGCGGCTCCTACAATGAGCAGTTCTTC
NA,TRBJ1-6,TRBV2,NA,17,CASSEARGGVYDSPLHF,TGTGCCAGCAGTGAAGCGAGGGGGGGCGTTTACGATTCACCCCTCCACTTT
NA,TRBJ1-2,TRBV10-1,NA,16,CASTVTGFGSNYGYTF,TGCGCCAGCACCGTAACGGGGTTTGGATCCAACTATGGCTACACCTTC
TRBD2,TRBJ2-5,TRBV9,NA,17,CASSVGLAGGREETQYF,TGTGCCAGCAGCGTAGGTCTAGCGGGGGGCAGGGAAGAGACCCAGTACTTC
TRBD1,TRBJ1-1,TRBV30,once,15,CAWRTGTGVDTEAFF,TGTGCCTGGAGGACCGGGACAGGGGTGGACACTGAAGCTTTCTTT
TRBD1,TRBJ2-7,TRBV2,NA,15,CASRATGGRGYEQYF,TGTGCCAGCAGGGCGACAGGGGGCCGGGGCTACGAGCAGTACTTC
TRBD1,TRBJ1-3,TRBV30,NA,15,CAWSIGTASGNTIYF,TGTGCCTGGAGTATCGGGACAGCCTCTGGAAACACCATATATTTT